This is a list of T cell receptor beta chains from one sample in a study of T-cell reconstitution after alpha-beta-depleted transplantation in children. TCRdb re-called the PCR reads through MiXCR, storing one row per CDR3 protein. The table shows hundreds of thousands of distinct CDR3 sequences, with 9.5% to 15% occurring only once. This sample comprised PBMCs from the stem cell graft donor, obtained from the stem cell graft. The receptors were gathered from a human donor who donated a stem cell graft to a child with acute lymphoblastic leukemia. Both conserved end residues are part of each CDR3. The order of the fields is CDR3 protein, V gene, J gene.

CDR3: CSVLGAGGFSPGYEQYF
V: TRBV20-1
J: TRBJ2-7

CDR3: CSVAREYGEQFF
V: TRBV29-1
J: TRBJ2-1

CDR3: CSVPNGSGELFF
V: TRBV29-1
J: TRBJ2-2

CDR3: CASSPLAGGGNEQFF
V: TRBV6-6
J: TRBJ2-1

CDR3: CSASPGTDNTEAFF
V: TRBV20-1
J: TRBJ1-1

CDR3: CASSDRGVSLADTQYF
V: TRBV10-1
J: TRBJ2-3

CDR3: CASGKDPLNEQFF
V: TRBV5-1
J: TRBJ2-1

CDR3: CASSKSGTSGRGSYNEQFF
V: TRBV19
J: TRBJ2-1

CDR3: CAISAGQFQETQYF
V: TRBV10-3
J: TRBJ2-5

CDR3: CSARGVAQETQYF
V: TRBV20-1
J: TRBJ2-5

CDR3: CASSLSGDIYEQYF
V: TRBV5-1
J: TRBJ2-7

CDR3: CASSLWTVGNTEAFF
V: TRBV7-2
J: TRBJ1-1

CDR3: CASSLGLDRDREQFF
V: TRBV13
J: TRBJ2-1

CDR3: CAWVATSGANVLTF
V: TRBV30
J: TRBJ2-6

CDR3: CASSLRQKEGTQYF
V: TRBV27
J: TRBJ2-3

CDR3: CASSQEAGGDTEAFF
V: TRBV4-3
J: TRBJ1-1

CDR3: CASRTGDGGQPQHF
V: TRBV6-2/TRBV6-3
J: TRBJ1-5

CDR3: CAWSVGYGYTF
V: TRBV30
J: TRBJ1-2

CDR3: CASSPGQGAGREAFF
V: TRBV9
J: TRBJ1-1

CDR3: CASSQTRTSQLFF
V: TRBV7-2
J: TRBJ2-2

CDR3: CASSKTTSGAGEQFF
V: TRBV5-1
J: TRBJ2-1

CDR3: CASSLLGGQMYQETQYF
V: TRBV7-2
J: TRBJ2-5